This is a list of T cell receptor beta chains from one sample in a study of shared clonotypes between healthy human individuals. Here immunoSEQ multiplex PCR was the method, and the copy in TCRdb shows in-frame clones only, minus some. The sample yields millions of clones, 85% to 95% seen once. Specimen: naive CD8+ T cells from PBMCs. These receptors were taken from a man aged 18 to 35 in good health. Some clones in this sample may be carry-over from other donors' samples. Each CDR3 is given with its conserved first and last residue.

>TRBJ1-3|TRBV9
CASSPYGVNSGNTIYF
>TRBJ1-4|TRBV6-5
CASSSRQSENEKLFF
>TRBJ1-1|TRBV4-1
CASSHPPGRNTEAFF
>TRBJ2-7|TRBV27
CASSLGALIYEQYF
>TRBJ1-2|TRBV11-1
CASSLDGERDGYTF
>TRBJ1-5|TRBV2
CASSEARGYSNQPQHF
>TRBJ1-5|TRBV11-3
CASSFTRDGGYSNQPQHF
>TRBJ1-4|TRBV4-3
CASSRLTATNEKLFF
>TRBJ2-5|TRBV27
CASRGRPQETQYF
>TRBJ2-7|TRBV6-5
CASSPAEQGSGEQYF
>TRBJ1-3|TRBV14
CASSPTLTGNTIYF
>TRBJ2-3|TRBV4-1
CASRAGGAFGTDTQYF
>TRBJ2-2|TRBV7-9
CASSLAPGQVAGELFF
>TRBJ1-1|TRBV5-8
CASSLDVNTEAFF
>TRBJ1-5|TRBV10-3
CAISETDRHSNQPQHF
>TRBJ2-2|TRBV4-3
CASSQDLGRQTNTGELFF
>TRBJ2-2|TRBV27
CASSLQQNWDSNTGELFF
>TRBJ2-7|TRBV5-8
CASSPDRGPYEQYF
>TRBJ2-3|TRBV13
CASSFRGGRDTQYF
>TRBJ2-5|TRBV4-1
CASSKTGSETQYF
>TRBJ2-7|TRBV28
CASSLPGTGSYEQYF
>TRBJ1-2|TRBV7-2
CASSFFRDGGYTF
>TRBJ2-7|TRBV27
CASGSSGTAYEQYF
>TRBJ1-5|TRBV5-1
CASREDKNQPQHF
>TRBJ2-2|TRBV9
CASSVDVSMWNPNTGELFF
>TRBJ2-1|TRBV27
CASSPRDRVDNEQFF
>TRBJ1-1|TRBV4-1
CASSQVPGPGVAFF
>TRBJ2-1|TRBV9
CASSVAANEQFF
>TRBJ2-7|TRBV14
CASSPVLWDYEQYF
>TRBJ2-7|TRBV11-2
CASSLDMSGPYEQYF
>TRBJ1-1|TRBV15
CATSRVFPMNTEAFF
>TRBJ1-2|TRBV6-5
CASSLGSSYGYTF
>TRBJ2-7|TRBV15
CATSSGPGTGDYEQYF
>-|TRBV28
CASRSQGYEQYF
>TRBJ2-1|TRBV9
CASSVVTEDEQFF
>TRBJ2-1|TRBV7-9
CASSLVPGLAESYNEQFF
>TRBJ2-7|TRBV11-2
CASSLAGAYSEQYF
>TRBJ2-1|TRBV5-1
CASSPRTSGYNEQFF
>TRBJ2-7|TRBV7-9
CASSSRDRDYEQYF
>TRBJ1-1|TRBV11-3
CASSLRGSMNTEAFF
>TRBJ2-7|TRBV18
CASSPPRTAPNEQYF
>TRBJ1-1|TRBV4-3
CASSSRDSALTEAFF
>TRBJ2-7|TRBV30
CAWRGQGSYEQYF
>TRBJ2-5|TRBV7-9
CASIHSGLAGVETQYF
>TRBJ2-2|TRBV6-1
CASSETGNGELFF
>TRBJ2-1|TRBV10-3
CAISESLRLAGNEQFF
>TRBJ2-3|TRBV7-9
CASRRPAGPSTDTQYF
>TRBJ1-5|TRBV28
CASSYAEQGVFGNQPQHF
>TRBJ2-7|TRBV6-1
CASSERDGYYEQYF
>TRBJ2-1|TRBV27
CASSLLGTGGISSYNEQFF
>TRBJ1-1|TRBV4-1
CASSQGAPGATGNGFF
>TRBJ1-1|TRBV4-2
CASSLTALLGQNTEAFF